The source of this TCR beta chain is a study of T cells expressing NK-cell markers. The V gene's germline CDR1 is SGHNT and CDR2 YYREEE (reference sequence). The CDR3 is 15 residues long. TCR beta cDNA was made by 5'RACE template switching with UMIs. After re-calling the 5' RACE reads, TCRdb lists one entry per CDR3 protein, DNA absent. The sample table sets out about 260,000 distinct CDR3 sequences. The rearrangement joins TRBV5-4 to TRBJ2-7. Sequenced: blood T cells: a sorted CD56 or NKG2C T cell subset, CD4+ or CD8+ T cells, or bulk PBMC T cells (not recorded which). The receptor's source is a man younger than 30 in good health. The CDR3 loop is CASSLDILGSYEQYF.